A single sample is the source of the 2 T cell receptor beta chains below, sequenced in a study of beta chain features in type 1 diabetes. cDNA synthesis used the whole RNA isolate, giving expressed TCRB sequences. Assay used: immunoSEQ multiplex PCR; TCRdb lists only in-frame clones, some missing. The sample consists of some 180,000 clones, about 13% of them appearing once. The sequencing input was central memory CD4+ T cells from blood. The origin of the receptors is a woman under 30 in good health.

This clone has more than one count but fewer than ten. The chain recombines TRBV9 with TRBJ2-7; 7 bases map to TRBD2. CDR3 length equals 16 residues. Germline lookup yields CDR1 SGDLS and CDR2 YYNGEE. With 0 bases clipped from V and 0 bases from J, the junction kept 6 bases outside the gene matches. The CDR3 loop is CASSVAMGGDSYEQYF. The CDR3 nucleotides are TGTGCCAGCAGCGTAGCTATGGGGGGGGACTCCTACGAGCAGTACTTC.

This rearrangement joins TRBV29-1 to TRBJ2-7, with 9 positions matching TRBD1. The germline V gene encodes CDR1 SQVTM and CDR2 ANQGSEA. This CDR3 is 14 amino acids long. The V and J ends lost 5 bases and 3 bases, in that order; junction bases with no gene match: 8. CDR3 region: CSVRGQGRRYEQYF. CDR3 bases: TGCAGCGTTCGAGGACAGGGGCGCCGCTACGAGCAGTACTTC.